A selection of T cell receptor beta chains follows, all from one sample in a study of OX40 agonist ivuxolimab in advanced cancers. The method was immunoSEQ multiplex PCR; TCRdb's version includes in-frame clones alone and lacks a portion of them. The profile covers more than 85,000 clones, with about nine tenths appearing a single time and 0.27% taken by the ten largest. This material consisted of CD4+ or CD8+ T cells sorted from blood, taken in a trial of the OX40 agonist ivuxolimab. These receptors were obtained from an adult with an advanced solid tumor such as melanoma, head and neck, liver or kidney cancer. Both conserved end residues are part of each CDR3. A D gene is named only where the DNA matches it firmly. Size is stated for part of the rows, as once, few or many counts, or as a class when the clone is expanded.

TRBJ2-5 NA NA TRBV10-1 CATLMASDPQETQYF TGCGCCACCCTAATGGCCTCAGACCCACAAGAGACCCAGTACTTC
TRBJ1-1 NA NA TRBV5-1 CASSLGADTEAFF TGCGCCAGCAGCTTGGGGGCAGACACTGAAGCTTTCTTT
TRBJ2-7 NA NA TRBV6-6 CASSTTGESSYEQYF TGTGCCAGCAGTACGACCGGGGAAAGCTCCTACGAGCAGTACTTC
TRBJ2-5 NA NA TRBV7-9 CASRLQTETQYF TGTGCCAGCAGGCTCCAAACAGAGACCCAGTACTTC
TRBJ2-5 NA TRBD2 TRBV30 CACGGGAGIFQETQYF TGTGCCTGCGGGGGGGGCGCGGGGATATTCCAAGAGACCCAGTACTTC
TRBJ2-1 NA NA TRBV19 CASSIAGSVLVEYNEQFF TGTGCCAGTAGTATAGCCGGGAGCGTCTTGGTTGAATACAATGAGCAGTTCTTC
TRBJ1-2 few TRBD1 TRBV10-1 CASSEAGGEWDGYTF TGCGCCAGCAGTGAGGCAGGGGGCGAGTGGGATGGCTACACCTTC
TRBJ1-1 NA NA TRBV7-9 CASTGVLNTEAFF TGTGCCAGCACAGGGGTTTTGAACACTGAAGCTTTCTTT
TRBJ2-7 NA TRBD2 TRBV12-5 CASGPAPAKLLAGEYHSGYEQYF TGTGCTAGTGGCCCGGCCCCCGCCAAGTTACTAGCGGGGGAGTACCACAGCGGCTACGAGCAGTACTTC
TRBJ2-1 NA NA TRBV18 CASSPQVRAGEQFF TGTGCCAGCTCACCCCAAGTCAGGGCGGGTGAGCAGTTCTTC
TRBJ2-5 once NA TRBV28 CASTQRKRRDQETQYF TGTGCCAGCACCCAGCGGAAAAGACGGGACCAAGAGACCCAGTACTTC
TRBJ1-6 NA NA TRBV9 CASSVDGARGSPLHF TGTGCCAGCAGCGTAGATGGGGCGAGAGGTTCACCCCTCCACTTT
TRBJ2-7 NA NA TRBV28 CASSSAGSSYEQYF TGTGCCAGCAGTTCGGCGGGGAGCTCCTACGAGCAGTACTTC
TRBJ2-1 once TRBD1 TRBV7-3 CASSLDRGGEQFF TGTGCCAGCAGCCTAGACAGGGGGGGTGAGCAGTTCTTC
TRBJ1-5 once NA TRBV18 CASSPPGRGNQPQHF TGTGCCAGCTCACCACCGGGGAGGGGGAATCAGCCCCAGCATTTT
TRBJ2-7 NA NA TRBV18 CASSQTSGTYEQYF TGTGCCAGCTCACAAACCTCAGGAACCTACGAGCAGTACTTC
TRBJ2-1 NA NA TRBV6-1 CASSVGPRQFEQFF TGTGCCAGCTCGGTTGGGCCTCGTCAATTCGAGCAGTTCTTC
TRBJ2-5 NA TRBD1 TRBV6-1 CASRGQPQETQYF TGTGCCAGCAGGGGACAGCCCCAAGAGACCCAGTACTTC
TRBJ1-4 NA NA TRBV6-5 CASSSRTVEKLFF TGTGCCAGCAGTTCTCGGACGGTTGAAAAACTGTTTTTT
TRBJ2-3 once NA TRBV29-1 CSVGLYTIYSGVRDTQYF TGCAGCGTTGGGCTCTATACAATCTATAGCGGAGTGAGAGATACGCAGTATTTT
TRBJ2-5 NA TRBD1 TRBV4-2 CASSQRDRGSETQYF TGTGCCAGCAGCCAGAGGGACAGGGGAAGCGAGACCCAGTACTTC
TRBJ1-1 NA TRBD1 TRBV6-5 CASSLTGEAFF TGTGCCAGCAGCCTAACAGGGGAGGCTTTCTTT
TRBJ2-3 NA NA TRBV10-3 CAISDLADTQYF TGTGCCATCAGTGACCTAGCGGATACGCAGTATTTT
TRBJ2-1 NA NA TRBV5-4 CASSLADSTMKQFF TGTGCCAGCAGCTTGGCAGATAGTACAATGAAGCAGTTCTTC
TRBJ2-3 NA NA TRBV27 CASSLRFLVAVPTDTQYF TGTGCCAGCAGTTTAAGGTTCTTAGTAGCGGTACCCACAGATACGCAGTATTTT
TRBJ2-3 NA TRBD2 TRBV11-3 CASSARLAGNTDTQYF TGTGCCAGCAGCGCGAGACTAGCGGGAAACACAGATACGCAGTATTTT
TRBJ2-5 NA TRBD1 TRBV27 CASSRDRVQWYF TGTGCCAGCAGTCGGGACAGGGTCCAGTGGTACTTC
TRBJ2-5 once NA TRBV4-3 CASSRGTGDQETQYF TGCGCCAGCAGCCGCGGGACGGGGGATCAAGAGACCCAGTACTTC
TRBJ1-2 NA NA TRBV18 CASSPIQDTNYGYTF TGTGCCAGCTCACCAATACAGGATACTAACTATGGCTACACCTTC
TRBJ2-1 once NA TRBV14 CASSQDGSPAHNEQFF TGTGCCAGCAGCCAAGATGGGAGCCCGGCGCACAATGAGCAGTTCTTC
TRBJ2-3 NA NA TRBV10-1 CATWGRRDTQYF TGCGCCACCTGGGGTCGTAGGGATACGCAGTATTTT
TRBJ2-3 NA NA TRBV9 CASSAPSADTQYF TGTGCCAGCAGCGCCCCCTCTGCAGATACGCAGTATTTT
TRBJ1-4 NA TRBD1 TRBV9 CASSANSGTGYEKLFF TGTGCCAGCAGCGCAAATTCCGGGACAGGTTATGAAAAACTGTTTTTT
TRBJ1-2 NA NA TRBV28 CASSFGGNNYGYTF TGTGCCAGCAGTTTCGGGGGGAATAACTATGGCTACACCTTC
TRBJ1-1 once NA TRBV7-9 CASSPGTQNTEAFF TGTGCCAGCAGCCCTGGGACACAGAACACTGAAGCTTTCTTT
TRBJ1-2 NA NA TRBV19 CASSNRRTDFYGYTF TGTGCCAGTAGTAACCGACGGACAGATTTCTATGGCTACACCTTC
TRBJ2-5 NA TRBD2 TRBV19 CASSDGRGGQETQYF TGTGCCAGTAGTGACGGGAGGGGGGGCCAAGAGACCCAGTACTTC
TRBJ1-3 NA NA TRBV28 CASSWDSGNTIYF TGTGCCAGCAGTTGGGACTCTGGAAACACCATATATTTT
TRBJ1-5 NA TRBD1 TRBV28 CASRTRGDQPQHF TGTGCCAGCAGAACCAGGGGGGATCAGCCCCAGCATTTT
TRBJ1-2 NA NA TRBV28 CASSQGSGGYTF TGTGCCAGCAGTCAGGGTAGCGGTGGCTACACCTTC
TRBJ2-3 NA NA TRBV27 CASSRSNFPPDTQYF TGTGCCAGCAGCCGCTCTAACTTCCCCCCAGATACGCAGTATTTT
TRBJ2-3 NA TRBD1 TRBV6-1 CASRDSYTDTQYF TGTGCCTCCCGGGACAGTTACACAGATACGCAGTATTTT
TRBJ1-1 NA NA TRBV7-3 CASSLNPRTNTEAFF TGTGCCAGCAGCTTAAATCCCAGAACAAACACTGAAGCTTTCTTT
TRBJ1-1 NA TRBD1 TRBV7-2 CASSSRTGFEAFF TGTGCCAGCAGCTCCAGGACAGGGTTTGAAGCTTTCTTT
TRBJ2-7 NA NA TRBV15 CATSRGTEAYEQYF TGTGCCACCAGCAGAGGGACAGAAGCCTACGAGCAGTACTTC
TRBJ2-1 NA NA TRBV7-9 CASTGGPDGDEQFF TGTGCCAGCACCGGGGGGCCCGATGGAGATGAGCAGTTCTTC
TRBJ1-3 NA NA TRBV7-8 CASSLTGGTLKNTIYF TGTGCCAGCAGCTTAACGGGGGGGACCCTGAAAAACACCATATATTTT
TRBJ1-2 NA TRBD1 TRBV5-6 CASSLVGTGGYGYTF TGTGCCAGCAGCTTGGTGGGGACAGGGGGCTATGGCTACACCTTC